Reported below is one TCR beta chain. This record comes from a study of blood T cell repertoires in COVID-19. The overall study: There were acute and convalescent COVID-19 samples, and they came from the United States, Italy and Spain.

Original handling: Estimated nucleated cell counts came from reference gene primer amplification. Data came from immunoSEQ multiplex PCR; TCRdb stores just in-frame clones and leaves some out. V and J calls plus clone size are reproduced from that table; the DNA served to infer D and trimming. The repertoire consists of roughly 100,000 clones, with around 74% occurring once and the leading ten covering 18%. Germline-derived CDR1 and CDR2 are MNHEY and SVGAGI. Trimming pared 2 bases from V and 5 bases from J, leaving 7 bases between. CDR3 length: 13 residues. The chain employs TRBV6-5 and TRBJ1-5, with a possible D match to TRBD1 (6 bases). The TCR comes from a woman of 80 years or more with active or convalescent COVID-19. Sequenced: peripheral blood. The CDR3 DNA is TGTGCCAGCAGTTACGGGGGCTATCAGCCCCAGCATTTT. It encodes CASSYGGYQPQHF.